This entry features one T cell receptor beta chain sequence. This clonotype came up a few times. Its antigen target is currently unknown. No much larger clonotype is one base removed from it; base qualities were not supplied. The TCR beta CDR3 regions were amplified from RNA transcripts. A first-round RT-PCR of the TCR CDR3 used the HTBI primer set with the Qiagen OneStep RT-PCR kit. Libraries were constructed in a second round of multiplex PCR, after which size selection and purification were performed. Sequencing of the libraries was done on an Illumina HiSeq2000 using paired-end 100 bp reads. As for the original processing: Raw data were processed with SOAPnuke, discarding reads with adapters, uncalled bases, mean Phred below 15, or no exact constant-primer or identifier match. High-quality paired reads were merged with COPE v1.2.5, and unique nucleotide sequences were defined as clonotypes. MiTCR v1.1 was used to align clonotypes to the IMGT TRBV, TRBD and TRBJ reference segments. Only V-J combinations with frequency above 0.0001, covering 99.2% of repertoires, were analysed. A TCS score was defined as the ratio of F50 (clonal expansion) to E x V (chaos), with BLOSUM62-based TCRdist applied between CDR3 peptides within each V-J. Welch's t-statistics and random forest reduced some 510 V-J features to about 12, which were used in a naive Bayes classifier (R e1071). TCRdb reran the public reads through fastp at Q25 and MiXCR, keeping productive beta chains. Records with the same CDR3 protein are collapsed into one entry carrying the most frequent genes and DNA. TCRdb's processing, not the study's, gives the V and J calls here. Present in this sample are about 640,000 distinct CDR3 sequences, around 20% of which were seen just once. The ten top clones hold about 34% of the sample.

Ophthalmopathy patients had moderately to severely active disease, with a Clinical Activity Score of 3 or more, a NOSPECS grade of 4 or more, and a disease duration of less than 3 months. Patients with uncontrolled infections, other autoimmune diseases, pregnancy or lactation were excluded. Diagnoses were based on clinical symptoms, serum thyroxine and TRAb, thyroid ultrasound and orbital computed tomography. PBMCs were separated from approximately 9.9 ml of fresh peripheral blood using Ficoll-Paque density gradient centrifugation. Total RNA was extracted using Trizol reagent, and RNA quality was assessed on an Agilent 2100 Bioanalyzer. The record originates from a study of T cells in Graves' hyperthyroidism and ophthalmopathy (dated by TCRdb to 2018 to 2020). Concerning the study at large: Peripheral blood was sampled at the time of initial diagnosis, prior to any treatment. To identify distinguishing TCR V-J signatures, a discovery cohort of 95 to 100 patients was used, comprising some 43 with Graves' ophthalmopathy and some 60 with stable Graves' hyperthyroidism. An independent validation cohort of about 20 hyperthyroidism patients and over 15 patients who later progressed to ophthalmopathy tested prospective prediction of ophthalmopathy. For training and testing, the 110 or so patients in the discovery cohort were randomly divided in a 7:3 ratio. Thyroid tissue and blood T-cell repertoires from more than 5 Graves' hyperthyroidism patients were also compared in the study. Following sampling, methimazole starting at 30 mg daily was given to hyperthyroidism patients, and high-dose intravenous methylprednisolone was given to ophthalmopathy patients. According to the paper, TCR Vbeta CDR3 sequencing was carried out on over 130 peripheral blood samples, which came from approximately 43 ophthalmopathy, roughly 75 hyperthyroidism and 17 progressor patients.

Beyond this particular receptor, the publication reports: Most expanded thyroid clonotypes (frequency above 0.001) were also found in blood, which suggests that blood repertoires may mirror thyroid immune responses. Sample size was not statistically predetermined, and blinding of investigators to group allocation was not performed. Ophthalmopathy was separated from stable hyperthyroidism by a 13 V-J signature model, with 87.88% sensitivity and 81% to 82% specificity obtained in cross-validation and 80%/75% obtained in testing. In validation, the model predicted progression to ophthalmopathy with around 71% sensitivity and roughly 75% specificity, a median of 6.5 months before onset.

The sample consisted of blood. This TCR came from a man aged 25 to 45 with Graves' ophthalmopathy.

The CDR3 protein: CASSQKTSGRNGELFF. The DNA is as follows: TGCGCCAGCAGCCAAAAGACTAGCGGGAGAAACGGGGAGCTGTTTTTT. The sequence is built from TRBV4-1 and TRBJ2-2; 12 bases in between match TRBD2. CDR1 is given as MGHRA and CDR2 as YSYEKL, both from the germline V gene. V loses 2 bases at its end and J loses 7 bases; junction bases beyond the gene matches: 5. From the cysteine through the phenylalanine, the CDR3 covers 16 amino acids. Of all the DNA, just the CDR3 is kept, 48 bases in frame from base 1.